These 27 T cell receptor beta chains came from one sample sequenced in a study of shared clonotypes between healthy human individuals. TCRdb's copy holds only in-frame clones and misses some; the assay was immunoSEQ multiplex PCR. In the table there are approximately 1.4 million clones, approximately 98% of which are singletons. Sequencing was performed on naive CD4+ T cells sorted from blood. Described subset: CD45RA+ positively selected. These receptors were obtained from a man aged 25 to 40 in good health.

Here the CDR3 reads CATSRDVTSGIYNEQFF. DNA for the CDR3: TGTGCCACCAGCAGGGATGTGACTAGCGGGATATACAATGAGCAGTTCTTC. V and J are TRBV15 and TRBJ2-1, with 11 bases lining up with TRBD2. Losses at the gene ends were 3 bases for V and 4 bases for J; bases not matched to a gene: 8. Germline-derived CDR1 and CDR2 are LNHNV and YYDKDF (reference sequence). The CDR3 extends over 17 amino acids. Looking up the rest from reference TRBV15 and TRBJ2-1 gives the full variable domain: DAMVIQNPRYQVTQFGKPVTLSCSQTLNHNVMYWYQQKSSQAPKLLFHYYDKDFNNEADTPDNFQSRRPNTSFCFLDIRSPGLGDTAMYLCATSRDVTSGIYNEQFFGPGTRLTVL.

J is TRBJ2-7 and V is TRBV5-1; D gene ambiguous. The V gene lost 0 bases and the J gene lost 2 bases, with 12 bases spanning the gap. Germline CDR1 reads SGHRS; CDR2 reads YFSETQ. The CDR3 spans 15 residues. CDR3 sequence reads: CASSLDQPPTYEQYF. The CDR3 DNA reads TGCGCCAGCAGCTTGGATCAGCCACCCACCTACGAGCAGTACTTC.

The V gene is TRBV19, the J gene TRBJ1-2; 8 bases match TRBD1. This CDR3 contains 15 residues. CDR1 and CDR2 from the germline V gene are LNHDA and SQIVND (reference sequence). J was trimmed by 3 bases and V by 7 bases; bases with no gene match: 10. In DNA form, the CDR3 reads TGTGCCAGTACCAAAACTCAGGGGGCCCACTATGGCTACACCTTC. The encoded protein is CASTKTQGAHYGYTF. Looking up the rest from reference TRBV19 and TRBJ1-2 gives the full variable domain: DGGITQSPKYLFRKEGQNVTLSCEQNLNHDAMYWYRQDPGQGLRLIYYSQIVNDFQKGDIAEGYSVSREKKESFPLTVTSAQKNPTAFYLCASTKTQGAHYGYTFGSGTRLTVV.

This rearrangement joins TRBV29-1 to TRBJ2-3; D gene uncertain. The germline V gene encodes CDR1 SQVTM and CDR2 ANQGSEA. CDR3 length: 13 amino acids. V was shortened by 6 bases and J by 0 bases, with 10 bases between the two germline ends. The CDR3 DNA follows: TGCAGCGTCGTGGGCTCGAGCACAGATACGCAGTATTTT. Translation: CSVVGSSTDTQYF.

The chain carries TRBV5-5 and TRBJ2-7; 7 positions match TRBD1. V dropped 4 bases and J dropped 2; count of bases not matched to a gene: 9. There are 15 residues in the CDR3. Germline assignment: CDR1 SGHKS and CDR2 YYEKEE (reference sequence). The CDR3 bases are TGTGCCAGCAGCCGGTTCCGGGACAGACCCTACGAGCAGTACTTC. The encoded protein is CASSRFRDRPYEQYF.

The CDR3 loop is CASSIGQANTGELFF. The CDR3 bases are TGTGCCAGCAGCATCGGACAGGCGAACACCGGGGAGCTGTTTTTT. J is TRBJ2-2 and V is TRBV7-3; TRBD1 matches at 7 bases. J gave up 0 bases and V 5 bases, and 3 bases lay outside the gene matches. This CDR3 comprises 15 residues. Germline lookup yields CDR1 SGHTA and CDR2 FQGTGA.

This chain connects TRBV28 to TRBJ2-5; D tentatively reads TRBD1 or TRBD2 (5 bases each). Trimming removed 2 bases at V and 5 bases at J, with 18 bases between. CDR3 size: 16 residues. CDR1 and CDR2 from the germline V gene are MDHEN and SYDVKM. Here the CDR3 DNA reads TGTGCCAGCAGTTTAGTTTCCTCGAGGGGCCGGGAGACCCAGTACTTC. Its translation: CASSLVSSRGRETQYF.

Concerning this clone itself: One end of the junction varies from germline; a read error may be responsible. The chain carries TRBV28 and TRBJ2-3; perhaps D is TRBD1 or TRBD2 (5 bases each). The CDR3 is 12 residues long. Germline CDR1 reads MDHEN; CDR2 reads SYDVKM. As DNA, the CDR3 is TGTGCCAGCGGTTTTTCCCCGGGGCGCCCGTATTTT. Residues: CASGFSPGRPYF.

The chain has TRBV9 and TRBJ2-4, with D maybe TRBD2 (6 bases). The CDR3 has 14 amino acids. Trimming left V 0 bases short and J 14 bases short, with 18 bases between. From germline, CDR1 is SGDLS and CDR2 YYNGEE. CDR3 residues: CASSVAPIGSPKYF. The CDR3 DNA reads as TGTGCCAGCAGCGTAGCCCCCATCGGGAGCCCGAAGTACTTC.

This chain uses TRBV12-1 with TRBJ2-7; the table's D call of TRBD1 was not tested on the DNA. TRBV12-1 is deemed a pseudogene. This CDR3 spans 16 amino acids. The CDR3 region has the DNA TGTGCCAGCCGCGCCCTCTCCGGGACAGTCCCCTACGAGCAGTACTTC. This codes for CASRALSGTVPYEQYF.

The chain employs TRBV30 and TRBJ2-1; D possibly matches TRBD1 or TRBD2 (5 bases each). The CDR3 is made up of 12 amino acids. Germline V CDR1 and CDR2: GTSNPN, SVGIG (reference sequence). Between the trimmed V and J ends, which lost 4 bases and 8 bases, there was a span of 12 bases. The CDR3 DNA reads TGTGCCTGGATAAATGGGGGAGATGAGCAGTTCTTC. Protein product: CAWINGGDEQFF.

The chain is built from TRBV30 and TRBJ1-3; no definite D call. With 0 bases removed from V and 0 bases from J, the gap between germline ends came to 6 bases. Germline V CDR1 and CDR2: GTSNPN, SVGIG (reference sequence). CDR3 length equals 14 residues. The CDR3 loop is CAWSVWGSGNTIYF. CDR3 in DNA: TGTGCCTGGAGTGTTTGGGGCTCTGGAAACACCATATATTTT.

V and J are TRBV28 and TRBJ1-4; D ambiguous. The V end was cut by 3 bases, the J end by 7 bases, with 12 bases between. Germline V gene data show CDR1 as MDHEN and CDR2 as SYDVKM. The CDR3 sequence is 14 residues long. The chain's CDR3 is CASSFAGVGEKLFF. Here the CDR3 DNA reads TGTGCCAGCAGTTTTGCCGGGGTGGGTGAAAAACTGTTTTTT.

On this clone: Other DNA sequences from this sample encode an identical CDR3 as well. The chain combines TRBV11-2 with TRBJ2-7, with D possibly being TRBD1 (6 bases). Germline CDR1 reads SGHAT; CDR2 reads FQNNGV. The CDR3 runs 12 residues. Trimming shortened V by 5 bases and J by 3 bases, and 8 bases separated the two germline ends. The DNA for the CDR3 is TGTGCCAGCAGCCCGGACAGCTACGAGCAGTACTTC. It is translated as CASSPDSYEQYF. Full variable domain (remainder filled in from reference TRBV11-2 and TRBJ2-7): EAGVAQSPRYKIIEKRQSVAFWCNPISGHATLYWYQQILGQGPKLLIQFQNNGVVDDSQLPKDRFSAERLKGVDSTLKIQPAKLEDSAVYLCASSPDSYEQYFGPGTRLTVT.

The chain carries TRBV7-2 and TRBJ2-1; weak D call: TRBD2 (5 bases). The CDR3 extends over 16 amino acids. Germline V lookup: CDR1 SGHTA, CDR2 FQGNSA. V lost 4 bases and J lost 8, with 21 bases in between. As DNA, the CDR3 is TGTGCCAGCAGCTCAACGGCCGGGTCCCGGCGGGATGAGCAGTTCTTC. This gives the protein CASSSTAGSRRDEQFF. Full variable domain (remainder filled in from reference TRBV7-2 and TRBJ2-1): GAGVSQSPSNKVTEKGKDVELRCDPISGHTALYWYRQSLGQGLEFLIYFQGNSAPDKSGLPSDRFSAERTGGSVSTLTIQRTQQEDSAVYLCASSSTAGSRRDEQFFGPGTRLTVL.

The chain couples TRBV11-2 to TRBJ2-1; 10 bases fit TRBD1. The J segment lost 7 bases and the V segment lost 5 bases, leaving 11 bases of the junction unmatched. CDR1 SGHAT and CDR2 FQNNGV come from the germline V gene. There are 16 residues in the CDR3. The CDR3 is CASSQEGSGQGNEQFF. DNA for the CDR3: TGTGCCAGCAGCCAAGAAGGGTCGGGACAGGGGAATGAGCAGTTCTTC. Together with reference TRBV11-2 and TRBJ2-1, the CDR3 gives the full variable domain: EAGVAQSPRYKIIEKRQSVAFWCNPISGHATLYWYQQILGQGPKLLIQFQNNGVVDDSQLPKDRFSAERLKGVDSTLKIQPAKLEDSAVYLCASSQEGSGQGNEQFFGPGTRLTVL.

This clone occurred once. CDR3 sequence: CASRDVNTEAFF. The CDR3 DNA reads as TGTGCCAGCAGGGACGTGAACACTGAAGCTTTCTTT. The genes are TRBV28 and TRBJ1-1; no clear D gene. CDR1 and CDR2 from the germline V gene are MDHEN and SYDVKM. The V end lost 6 bases, the J end lost 0 bases, and 5 bases lay between the germline ends. The CDR3 is 12 amino acids.

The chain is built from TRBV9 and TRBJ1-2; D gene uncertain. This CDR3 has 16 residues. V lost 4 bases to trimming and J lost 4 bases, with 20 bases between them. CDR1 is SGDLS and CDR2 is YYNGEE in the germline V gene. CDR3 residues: CASSRPVLPLGYGYTF. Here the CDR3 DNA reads TGTGCCAGCAGCCGACCCGTCCTACCATTGGGCTATGGCTACACCTTC.

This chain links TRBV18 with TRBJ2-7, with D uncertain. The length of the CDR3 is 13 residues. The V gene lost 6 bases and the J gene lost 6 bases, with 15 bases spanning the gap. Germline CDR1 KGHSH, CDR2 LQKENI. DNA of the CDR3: TGTGCCAGCTCGCCCCGCGACTGGGGCGAGCAGTACTTC. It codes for CASSPRDWGEQYF.

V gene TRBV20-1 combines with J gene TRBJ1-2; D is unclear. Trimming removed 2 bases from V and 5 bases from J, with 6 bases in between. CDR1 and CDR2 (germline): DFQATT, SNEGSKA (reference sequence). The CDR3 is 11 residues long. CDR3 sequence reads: CSARSGYGYTF. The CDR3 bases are TGCAGTGCTAGATCGGGATATGGCTACACCTTC.

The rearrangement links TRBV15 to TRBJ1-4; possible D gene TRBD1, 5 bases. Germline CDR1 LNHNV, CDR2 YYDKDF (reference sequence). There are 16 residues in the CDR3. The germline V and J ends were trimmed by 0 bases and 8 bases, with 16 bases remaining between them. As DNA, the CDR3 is TGTGCCACCAGCAGAGATCGGGCAGGGAGGTCGGAAAAACTGTTTTTT. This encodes CATSRDRAGRSEKLFF.

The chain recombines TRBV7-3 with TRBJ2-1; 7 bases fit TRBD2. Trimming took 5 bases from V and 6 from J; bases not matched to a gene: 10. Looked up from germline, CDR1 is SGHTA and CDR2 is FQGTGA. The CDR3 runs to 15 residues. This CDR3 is CASSPSGGPGNEQFF. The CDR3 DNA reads TGTGCCAGCAGCCCTAGCGGAGGGCCGGGCAATGAGCAGTTCTTC.

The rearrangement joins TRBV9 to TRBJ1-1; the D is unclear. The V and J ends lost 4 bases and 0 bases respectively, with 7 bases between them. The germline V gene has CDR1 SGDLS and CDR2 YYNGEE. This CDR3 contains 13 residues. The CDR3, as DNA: TGTGCCAGCAGCCAAACGGTGAACACTGAAGCTTTCTTT. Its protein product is CASSQTVNTEAFF. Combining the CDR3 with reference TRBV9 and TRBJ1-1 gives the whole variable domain DSGVTQTPKHLITATGQRVTLRCSPRSGDLSVYWYQQSLDQGLQFLIQYYNGEERAKGNILERFSAQQFPDLHSELNLSSLELGDSALYFCASSQTVNTEAFFGQGTRLTVV.

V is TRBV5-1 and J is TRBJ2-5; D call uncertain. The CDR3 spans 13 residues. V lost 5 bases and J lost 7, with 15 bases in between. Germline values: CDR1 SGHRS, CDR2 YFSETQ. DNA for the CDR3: TGCGCCAGCAGTCTTGGGCGTCGTTGGACCCAGTACTTC. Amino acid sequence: CASSLGRRWTQYF.

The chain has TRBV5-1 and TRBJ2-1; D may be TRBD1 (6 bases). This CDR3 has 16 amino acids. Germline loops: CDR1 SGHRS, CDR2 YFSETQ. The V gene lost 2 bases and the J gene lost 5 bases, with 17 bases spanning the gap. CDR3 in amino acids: CASSFATGSWDNEQFF. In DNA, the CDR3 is TGCGCCAGCAGCTTCGCGACAGGCTCTTGGGACAATGAGCAGTTCTTC.

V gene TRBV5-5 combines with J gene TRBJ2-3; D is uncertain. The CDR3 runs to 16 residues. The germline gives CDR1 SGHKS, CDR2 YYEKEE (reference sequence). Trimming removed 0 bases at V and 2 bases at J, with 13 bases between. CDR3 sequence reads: CASSLGTASSTDTQYF. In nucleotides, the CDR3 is TGTGCCAGCAGCTTGGGGACGGCTTCCTCCACAGATACGCAGTATTTT.

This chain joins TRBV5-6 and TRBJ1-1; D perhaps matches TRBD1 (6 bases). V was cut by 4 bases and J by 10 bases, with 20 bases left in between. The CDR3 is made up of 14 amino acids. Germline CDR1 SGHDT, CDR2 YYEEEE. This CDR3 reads CASSTLGGSTVAFF. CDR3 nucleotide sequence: TGTGCCAGCAGCACGTTGGGGGGCTCAACGGTAGCTTTCTTT.